These T cell receptor beta chains were read from a single sample in a study of T cells in Graves' hyperthyroidism and ophthalmopathy. Each CDR3 protein is one row after TCRdb ran MiXCR on the multiplex PCR reads. This sample has approximately 430,000 distinct CDR3 sequences; around a sixth occur once, and the top ten carry roughly 13%. Source material: blood. The receptors were gathered from a woman under 30 with Graves' hyperthyroidism. Each CDR3 is given with its conserved first and last residue. The D gene is left open where the match is weak. A clone size is listed for some rows: how often the clone was seen (once, few, many), or a class if it is expanded.

d_call: TRBD2; clone_size: few; v_call: TRBV20-1; j_call: TRBJ2-1; cdr3_aa: CSAGLAAGAYNEQFF; cdr3_nt: TGCAGTGCTGGCCTCGCGGCGGGAGCCTACAATGAGCAGTTCTTC
d_call: .; clone_size: few; v_call: TRBV11-2; j_call: TRBJ2-5; cdr3_aa: CASSPWGRDVRARGTQYF; cdr3_nt: TGTGCCAGCAGCCCGTGGGGCCGGGACGTCCGGGCCCGGGGTACCCAGTACTTC
d_call: .; clone_size: many; v_call: TRBV6-1; j_call: TRBJ2-5; cdr3_aa: CASSIGVRGTQYF; cdr3_nt: TGTGCCAGCAGCATCGGAGTTCGAGGGACCCAGTACTTC
d_call: .; clone_size: few; v_call: TRBV5-5; j_call: TRBJ1-2; cdr3_aa: CASNPDPVPNYGYTF; cdr3_nt: TGTGCCAGCAATCCAGACCCGGTTCCTAACTATGGCTACACCTTC
d_call: .; clone_size: few; v_call: TRBV7-6; j_call: TRBJ2-3; cdr3_aa: CASSPVSQYTDTQYF; cdr3_nt: TGTGCCAGCAGTCCAGTCTCGCAGTACACAGATACGCAGTATTTT
d_call: TRBD1; clone_size: .; v_call: TRBV20-1; j_call: TRBJ1-5; cdr3_aa: CSASQGANRPQHF; cdr3_nt: TGCAGTGCTAGTCAGGGGGCGAATCGGCCCCAGCATTTT
d_call: TRBD1; clone_size: many; v_call: TRBV11-2; j_call: TRBJ2-3; cdr3_aa: CASSLGPTGGTDTQYF; cdr3_nt: TGTGCCAGCAGCTTAGGCCCGACAGGGGGTACAGATACGCAGTATTTT
d_call: .; clone_size: many; v_call: TRBV18; j_call: TRBJ2-1; cdr3_aa: CASSPDPGINEQFF; cdr3_nt: TGTGCCAGCTCACCTGATCCCGGGATCAATGAGCAGTTCTTC
d_call: .; clone_size: few; v_call: TRBV9; j_call: TRBJ1-6; cdr3_aa: CASSPRAPGHSPLHF; cdr3_nt: TGTGCCAGCAGCCCCCGAGCACCAGGCCATTCACCCCTCCACTTT
d_call: .; clone_size: few; v_call: TRBV24-1; j_call: TRBJ2-5; cdr3_aa: CATSELGTAQYF; cdr3_nt: TGTGCCACCAGTGAACTCGGTACGGCCCAGTACTTC
d_call: TRBD2; clone_size: .; v_call: TRBV20-1; j_call: TRBJ2-1; cdr3_aa: CSAPGLAEYNEQFF; cdr3_nt: TGCAGTGCCCCCGGACTAGCAGAATACAATGAGCAGTTCTTC
d_call: TRBD2; clone_size: many; v_call: TRBV3-1; j_call: TRBJ2-7; cdr3_aa: CASSQSPGLAGHYEQYF; cdr3_nt: TGTGCCAGCAGCCAGAGTCCGGGACTAGCGGGACACTACGAGCAGTACTTC
d_call: .; clone_size: .; v_call: TRBV6-1; j_call: TRBJ1-6; cdr3_aa: CASTQGSNSPLHF; cdr3_nt: TGTGCCAGCACCCAGGGCTCTAATTCACCCCTCCACTTT
d_call: TRBD2; clone_size: few; v_call: TRBV7-9; j_call: TRBJ2-7; cdr3_aa: CASSLVLAGASYEQYF; cdr3_nt: TGTGCCAGCAGCTTAGTGTTAGCGGGAGCATCCTACGAGCAGTACTTC
d_call: .; clone_size: many; v_call: TRBV28; j_call: TRBJ2-1; cdr3_aa: CASSFLGDPSTYNEQFF; cdr3_nt: TGTGCCAGCAGTTTCTTGGGGGACCCCTCCACCTACAATGAGCAGTTCTTC
d_call: .; clone_size: many; v_call: TRBV12-3/TRBV12-4; j_call: TRBJ2-5; cdr3_aa: CASSLGGGRGETQYF; cdr3_nt: TGTGCCAGCAGTTTAGGTGGGGGGCGAGGGGAGACCCAGTACTTC
d_call: .; clone_size: many; v_call: TRBV2; j_call: TRBJ2-2; cdr3_aa: CASRRDSYTGELFF; cdr3_nt: TGTGCCAGCAGGCGGGACAGCTACACCGGGGAGCTGTTTTTT
d_call: .; clone_size: .; v_call: TRBV12-3/TRBV12-4; j_call: TRBJ2-3; cdr3_aa: CASNRGSPPDTQYF; cdr3_nt: TGTGCCAGCAATCGGGGCAGCCCCCCAGATACGCAGTATTTT
d_call: .; clone_size: few; v_call: TRBV6-1; j_call: TRBJ2-7; cdr3_aa: CASSRVGAKSSYEQYF; cdr3_nt: TGTGCCAGCAGTAGGGTCGGGGCGAAAAGCTCCTACGAGCAGTACTTC
d_call: .; clone_size: many; v_call: TRBV2; j_call: TRBJ1-1; cdr3_aa: CASSPSSTEAFF; cdr3_nt: TGTGCCAGCAGCCCTAGTAGCACTGAAGCTTTCTTT
d_call: .; clone_size: many; v_call: TRBV18; j_call: TRBJ1-1; cdr3_aa: CASSPIEGQTNTEAFF; cdr3_nt: TGTGCCAGCTCACCAATTGAGGGGCAGACGAACACTGAAGCTTTCTTT
d_call: TRBD1; clone_size: .; v_call: TRBV10-3; j_call: TRBJ1-1; cdr3_aa: CAISETGGGNTEAFF; cdr3_nt: TGTGCCATCAGTGAGACAGGGGGGGGAAACACTGAAGCTTTCTTT
d_call: .; clone_size: many; v_call: TRBV18; j_call: TRBJ2-5; cdr3_aa: CASSRIPWYIETQYF; cdr3_nt: TGTGCCAGCTCACGGATTCCGTGGTATATAGAGACCCAGTACTTC
d_call: .; clone_size: many; v_call: TRBV20-1; j_call: TRBJ1-4; cdr3_aa: CSAREFAEKLFF; cdr3_nt: TGCAGTGCTAGAGAGTTTGCTGAAAAACTGTTTTTT
d_call: .; clone_size: many; v_call: TRBV5-1; j_call: TRBJ2-3; cdr3_aa: CASSLIRTDTQYF; cdr3_nt: TGCGCCAGCAGTCTAATACGCACAGATACGCAGTATTTT
d_call: .; clone_size: many; v_call: TRBV11-2; j_call: TRBJ2-7; cdr3_aa: CASGQGRAAYEQYF; cdr3_nt: TGTGCCAGCGGTCAGGGGAGGGCAGCGTACGAGCAGTACTTC
d_call: TRBD1; clone_size: few; v_call: TRBV6-1; j_call: TRBJ2-1; cdr3_aa: CASSKTGGAYNEQFF; cdr3_nt: TGTGCCAGCAGCAAGACAGGGGGCGCCTACAATGAGCAGTTCTTC
d_call: .; clone_size: many; v_call: TRBV7-8; j_call: TRBJ2-5; cdr3_aa: CASRASPGDQYF; cdr3_nt: TGTGCCAGCAGAGCCAGCCCGGGTGACCAGTACTTC
d_call: .; clone_size: many; v_call: TRBV7-9; j_call: TRBJ1-5; cdr3_aa: CASSLAGDINQPQHF; cdr3_nt: TGTGCCAGCAGCTTAGCAGGTGACATCAATCAGCCCCAGCATTTT
d_call: TRBD1; clone_size: many; v_call: TRBV24-1; j_call: TRBJ1-2; cdr3_aa: CATSDDRASGYTF; cdr3_nt: TGTGCCACCAGTGATGACAGGGCGAGCGGCTACACCTTC
d_call: .; clone_size: .; v_call: TRBV11-1; j_call: TRBJ2-1; cdr3_aa: CASSPRGRDGGNEQFF; cdr3_nt: TGTGCCAGCAGCCCCCGAGGAAGGGATGGAGGCAATGAGCAGTTCTTC
d_call: .; clone_size: .; v_call: TRBV12-3/TRBV12-4; j_call: TRBJ2-6; cdr3_aa: CASSSGGSVPGANVLTF; cdr3_nt: TGTGCCAGCAGTTCCGGGGGCTCCGTCCCTGGGGCCAACGTCCTGACTTTC
d_call: .; clone_size: many; v_call: TRBV2; j_call: TRBJ2-5; cdr3_aa: CASSEEGRVAETQYF; cdr3_nt: TGTGCCAGCAGTGAAGAGGGCAGGGTTGCAGAGACCCAGTACTTC
d_call: TRBD2; clone_size: many; v_call: TRBV28; j_call: TRBJ2-7; cdr3_aa: CASRLLAAYEQYF; cdr3_nt: TGTGCCAGCAGACTTCTAGCGGCCTACGAGCAGTACTTC
d_call: TRBD1; clone_size: .; v_call: TRBV3-1; j_call: TRBJ1-4; cdr3_aa: CASSQQQGNNEKLFF; cdr3_nt: TGTGCCAGCAGCCAACAACAGGGGAATAATGAAAAACTGTTTTTT
d_call: .; clone_size: .; v_call: TRBV20-1; j_call: TRBJ2-2; cdr3_aa: CSALWVPGTGELFF; cdr3_nt: TGCAGTGCCCTCTGGGTCCCAGGGACCGGGGAGCTGTTTTTT
d_call: TRBD2; clone_size: many; v_call: TRBV20-1; j_call: TRBJ2-1; cdr3_aa: CSARDRLAGVGLNEQFF; cdr3_nt: TGCAGTGCTAGAGATCGGCTAGCGGGAGTGGGTTTGAATGAGCAGTTCTTC
d_call: .; clone_size: many; v_call: TRBV12-3/TRBV12-4; j_call: TRBJ2-6; cdr3_aa: CASSPIGASGANVLTF; cdr3_nt: TGTGCCAGCAGCCCAATCGGCGCCTCTGGGGCCAACGTCCTGACTTTC
d_call: .; clone_size: many; v_call: TRBV28; j_call: TRBJ2-1; cdr3_aa: CASSSLGGASYNEQFF; cdr3_nt: TGTGCCAGCAGTTCCTTAGGGGGGGCTTCCTACAATGAGCAGTTCTTC
d_call: .; clone_size: few; v_call: TRBV20-1; j_call: TRBJ1-4; cdr3_aa: CSARDRGSTNEKLFF; cdr3_nt: TGCAGTGCTAGAGATAGAGGTTCAACTAATGAAAAACTGTTTTTT
d_call: .; clone_size: few; v_call: TRBV15; j_call: TRBJ2-5; cdr3_aa: CATSKPDKAAQYF; cdr3_nt: TGTGCCACCAGCAAGCCGGACAAAGCAGCCCAGTACTTC
d_call: TRBD1; clone_size: many; v_call: TRBV20-1; j_call: TRBJ2-1; cdr3_aa: CSATNRDRGHHEQFF; cdr3_nt: TGCAGTGCTACCAACCGGGACAGGGGGCATCATGAGCAGTTCTTC
d_call: TRBD1; clone_size: few; v_call: TRBV7-3; j_call: TRBJ2-2; cdr3_aa: CASSKTGQGFPGELFF; cdr3_nt: TGTGCCAGCAGCAAAACGGGACAGGGGTTTCCCGGGGAGCTGTTTTTT
d_call: TRBD1; clone_size: few; v_call: TRBV29-1; j_call: TRBJ1-1; cdr3_aa: CSVATGTATEAFF; cdr3_nt: TGCAGCGTTGCGACAGGGACGGCCACTGAAGCTTTCTTT
d_call: .; clone_size: .; v_call: TRBV7-8; j_call: TRBJ2-7; cdr3_aa: CASSDRGRDAYEQYF; cdr3_nt: TGTGCCAGCAGCGATAGAGGCAGGGATGCCTACGAGCAGTACTTC
d_call: .; clone_size: many; v_call: TRBV3-1; j_call: TRBJ2-7; cdr3_aa: CASSRWGLSYEQYF; cdr3_nt: TGTGCCAGCAGCCGCTGGGGGCTCTCCTACGAGCAGTACTTC
d_call: .; clone_size: .; v_call: TRBV25-1; j_call: TRBJ1-1; cdr3_aa: CASRNYEADWDTEAFF; cdr3_nt: TGTGCCAGCAGGAATTACGAGGCCGATTGGGACACTGAAGCTTTCTTT
d_call: .; clone_size: .; v_call: TRBV20-1; j_call: TRBJ2-4; cdr3_aa: CSATRPGGAKNIQYF; cdr3_nt: TGCAGTGCGACCAGACCCGGCGGAGCCAAAAACATTCAGTACTTC
d_call: .; clone_size: many; v_call: TRBV11-2; j_call: TRBJ2-5; cdr3_aa: CASSLRQSTGIQETQYF; cdr3_nt: TGTGCCAGCAGCCTCCGGCAGTCAACAGGGATCCAAGAGACCCAGTACTTC
d_call: TRBD2; clone_size: many; v_call: TRBV9; j_call: TRBJ2-5; cdr3_aa: CASSGGLAGGETQYF; cdr3_nt: TGTGCCAGCAGCGGGGGACTAGCGGGAGGAGAGACCCAGTACTTC
d_call: TRBD2; clone_size: .; v_call: TRBV5-1; j_call: TRBJ2-1; cdr3_aa: CASREAGLAGLSSYNEQFF; cdr3_nt: TGCGCCAGCAGGGAAGCGGGACTAGCGGGACTAAGCTCCTACAATGAGCAGTTCTTC
d_call: TRBD2; clone_size: .; v_call: TRBV4-2; j_call: TRBJ2-3; cdr3_aa: CASSPHSGGGTDTQYF; cdr3_nt: TGTGCCAGCAGCCCACATAGCGGGGGAGGCACAGATACGCAGTATTTT
d_call: TRBD2; clone_size: .; v_call: TRBV2; j_call: TRBJ2-5; cdr3_aa: CASSSWGLAIFQETQYF; cdr3_nt: TGTGCCAGCAGTTCCTGGGGACTAGCGATTTTCCAAGAGACCCAGTACTTC
d_call: TRBD2; clone_size: .; v_call: TRBV11-2; j_call: TRBJ2-3; cdr3_aa: CASSIPGLAASDTQYF; cdr3_nt: TGTGCCAGTAGTATACCAGGCCTAGCGGCCTCAGATACGCAGTATTTT
d_call: .; clone_size: many; v_call: TRBV10-3; j_call: TRBJ1-2; cdr3_aa: CASRRRATGYTF; cdr3_nt: TGTGCCTCCCGCCGCAGGGCGACGGGCTACACCTTC
d_call: TRBD1; clone_size: few; v_call: TRBV11-1; j_call: TRBJ1-2; cdr3_aa: CASSSTTRTGLLYGYTF; cdr3_nt: TGTGCCAGCAGCTCGACCACAAGGACAGGACTACTCTATGGCTACACCTTC
d_call: TRBD1; clone_size: .; v_call: TRBV9; j_call: TRBJ1-6; cdr3_aa: CASSGGTGGYNSPLHF; cdr3_nt: TGTGCCAGCAGCGGAGGGACAGGGGGCTATAATTCACCCCTCCACTTT